Below are 28 T cell receptor beta chains sequenced from a single sample in a study of Ad26.COV2.S vaccination and SARS-CoV-2 variants. Stated treatment: some 20 received Ad26.COV2.S at low or high dose, single or two shots; about 5 received placebo; per-sample allocation not given. Repertoires come from day 63 after the first vaccine or placebo injection. Sequencing was performed with immunoSEQ multiplex PCR; in TCRdb, only in-frame clones are kept and a portion is missing. The sample has 450,000 to 550,000 clones, 75% to 90% seen once. Source: peripheral blood, taken in a trial of Ad26.COV2.S vaccine versus placebo. Every receptor here comes from a person aged 18-60 years who received the Ad26.COV2.S COVID-19 vaccine or a placebo.

The gene calls are TRBV4-3 and TRBJ2-1; 9 bases fit TRBD1. V trimming: 4 bases; J trimming: 0 bases; junction bases outside the gene matches: 4. Per the germline V gene, CDR1 is LGHNA and CDR2 is YSLEER. The CDR3 has 16 amino acids. The CDR3 coding sequence is TGCGCCAGCAGCCGTCTGACAGGGGGCTCCTACAATGAGCAGTTCTTC. This encodes CASSRLTGGSYNEQFF.

The gene calls are TRBV4-3 and TRBJ1-6; D might be TRBD1 (5 bases). V was trimmed by 4 bases and J by 5 bases, leaving 9 bases between them. The CDR3 is made up of 14 amino acids. Germline CDR1 LGHNA, CDR2 YSLEER. The CDR3 spells CASSLRGNNSPLHF. The CDR3 nucleotides are TGCGCCAGCAGCCTACGGGGGAATAATTCACCCCTCCACTTT.

The chain links TRBV28 to TRBJ1-5; the D gene is possibly TRBD1 (5 bases). V was shortened by 3 bases and J by 3 bases, with 18 bases between the two germline ends. CDR1 and CDR2 (germline): MDHEN, SYDVKM. The CDR3 spans 17 residues. CDR3: CASSFRGVAGHNQPQHF. In nucleotides, the CDR3 is TGTGCCAGCAGTTTCCGTGGTGTCGCAGGGCACAATCAGCCCCAGCATTTT. Filled out from reference TRBV28 and TRBJ1-5, the complete variable domain reads DVKVTQSSRYLVKRTGEKVFLECVQDMDHENMFWYRQDPGLGLRLIYFSYDVKMKEKGDIPEGYSVSREKKERFSLILESASTNQTSMYLCASSFRGVAGHNQPQHFGDGTRLSIL.

The chain is built from TRBV4-1 and TRBJ1-2; no definite D call. This CDR3 has 14 amino acids. Germline V gives CDR1 MGHRA, CDR2 YSYEKL. V dropped 3 bases and J dropped 1 base, with 9 bases sitting between them. The CDR3 reads CASSQVVGNYGYTF. As DNA, the CDR3 is TGCGCCAGCAGCCAGGTAGTAGGTAACTATGGCTACACCTTC.

This chain joins TRBV28 and TRBJ1-6; the D gene is possibly TRBD1 (5 bases). This CDR3 has 14 residues. Trimming pared 4 bases from V and 4 bases from J, leaving 8 bases between. The germline V gene encodes CDR1 MDHEN and CDR2 SYDVKM. The CDR3 DNA is TGTGCCAGCAGTTGGGACGGGTATAATTCACCCCTCCACTTT. The encoded protein is CASSWDGYNSPLHF.

This rearrangement joins TRBV4-2 to TRBJ2-3; perhaps TRBD2 as D (7 bases). Trimming took 4 bases from V and 0 from J, leaving 14 bases between them. This CDR3 is 16 amino acids long. Looked up from germline, CDR1 is LGHNA and CDR2 is YNFKEQ. CDR3 sequence reads: CASSPLGGGSTDTQYF. The CDR3, as DNA: TGTGCCAGCAGCCCCCTAGGGGGGGGGAGCACAGATACGCAGTATTTT.

This sequence joins TRBV6-2 or TRBV6-3 and TRBJ1-1, with D unclear. V was clipped by 4 bases and J by 1 base, with 16 bases between them. CDR1 MNHEY and CDR2 SVGEGT come from the germline V gene. This CDR3 is 16 amino acids long. The CDR3 sequence is CASSWVTLNRNTEAFF. The CDR3 bases are TGTGCCAGCAGTTGGGTCACCCTAAACAGGAACACTGAAGCTTTCTTT.

V and J are TRBV10-3 and TRBJ1-2, with unresolved D. This CDR3 has 13 amino acids. The V gene lost 7 bases and the J gene lost 0 bases, with 9 bases spanning the gap. CDR1 and CDR2 from the germline V gene are ENHRY and SYGVKD. The CDR3 protein is CAINRNSNYGYTF. CDR3 DNA sequence: TGTGCCATCAACAGAAATTCTAACTATGGCTACACCTTC.

The CDR3 region has the DNA TGCAGCGTTGATCCCGGGGGACTAGCGCAATACAATGAGCAGTTCTTC. Protein sequence: CSVDPGGLAQYNEQFF. This chain joins TRBV29-1 and TRBJ2-1; 10 bases are shared with TRBD2. Germline V gene sequence: CDR1 SQVTM, CDR2 ANQGSEA. J lost 4 bases, V lost 3 bases, and 9 bases had no gene match. There are 16 residues in the CDR3.

The chain combines TRBV11-1 with TRBJ2-3; possibly TRBD1 for D (5 bases). The V gene's germline CDR1 is SGHAT and CDR2 FQDESV (reference sequence). The CDR3 is made up of 15 amino acids. V was shortened by 1 base and J by 1 base, with 9 bases between the two germline ends. The CDR3 loop is CASSLVGLGTDTQYF. The CDR3 coding sequence is TGTGCCAGCAGCTTAGTGGGGCTTGGCACAGATACGCAGTATTTT.

The V gene is TRBV5-6, the J gene TRBJ2-5, with TRBD2 identical over 8 bases. The germline V gene encodes CDR1 SGHDT and CDR2 YYEEEE. CDR3 length equals 14 residues. V was clipped by 6 bases and J by 6 bases; unmatched bases: 10. The CDR3 region is CASTPGGVGQTQYF. In DNA form, the CDR3 reads TGTGCCAGCACCCCGGGGGGGGTCGGGCAGACCCAGTACTTC.

The chain combines TRBV21-1 with TRBJ1-6. TRBV21-1 is listed as a pseudogene. There are 17 residues in the CDR3. The CDR3 coding sequence is TGTGCCAGCAGCAAAGATGAGACCGGGGCAAATAATTCACCCCTCCACTTT. Translated: CASSKDETGANNSPLHF.

In nucleotides, the CDR3 is TGTGCCAGCAGCTTAGATCTTAGAGGACCATACACCGGGGAGCTGTTTTTT. It specifies CASSLDLRGPYTGELFF. This chain links TRBV11-3 with TRBJ2-2, with no clear D. V lost 0 bases and J lost 3, with 14 bases in between. Germline CDR1 reads SGHNT; CDR2 reads YENEEA. The CDR3 sequence is 17 residues long. The full variable domain, in which reference TRBV11-3 and TRBJ2-2 provide the parts outside the CDR3, is EAGVVQSPRYKIIEKKQPVAFWCNPISGHNTLYWYLQNLGQGPELLIRYENEEAVDDSQLPKDRFSAERLKGVDSTLKIQPAELGDSAVYLCASSLDLRGPYTGELFFGEGSRLTVL.

The CDR3 DNA follows: TGTGCCAGCAGCAGGCCCCCGGGGACCACCGGGGAGCTGTTTTTT. It encodes CASSRPPGTTGELFF. The chain uses TRBV7-9 and TRBJ2-2; the D call may be TRBD1 or TRBD2 (5 bases each). The CDR3 is 15 residues long. V gave up 5 bases and J gave up 4 bases, with 14 bases separating them. CDR1 is SEHNR, CDR2 FQNEAQ, per germline (reference sequence).

The CDR3 region is CASSRKGILAEETQYF. The DNA of the CDR3 is TGCGCCAGCAGCCGGAAGGGGATCCTAGCGGAAGAGACCCAGTACTTC. V is TRBV4-3 and J is TRBJ2-5; 7 positions agree with TRBD2. CDR1 is LGHNA, CDR2 YSLEER, per germline. CDR3 length: 16 residues. V was pared by 4 bases and J by 3 bases, with 11 bases of the junction left unmatched.

J is TRBJ2-7 and V is TRBV4-2, with D possibly matching TRBD1 (6 bases). The CDR3 runs 15 residues. Trimming removed 3 bases from V and 6 bases from J, with 18 bases in between. CDR1 is LGHNA, CDR2 YNFKEQ, per germline. The CDR3 DNA follows: TGTGCCAGCAGCCATAGGAAGAACAGGGAGAGCGAGCAGTACTTC. It encodes CASSHRKNRESEQYF.

This sequence joins TRBV15 and TRBJ2-7; D is unresolved. This CDR3 spans 14 amino acids. In germline, CDR1 is LNHNV, CDR2 YYDKDF (reference sequence). Trimming stripped 4 bases from V and 3 bases from J, with 13 bases between. The CDR3 is CATSNDGWSYEQYF. DNA of the CDR3: TGTGCCACCAGCAACGACGGGTGGAGCTACGAGCAGTACTTC.

The CDR3 loop reads CASSLAGGPADTQYF. CDR3 sequence (DNA): TGTGCCAGCAGCCTAGCGGGAGGGCCCGCAGATACGCAGTATTTT. The genes are TRBV6-5 and TRBJ2-3; 12 nucleotides align to TRBD2. V lost 6 bases, J lost 4 bases, and 5 bases stayed unmatched. Germline assignment: CDR1 MNHEY and CDR2 SVGAGI. The CDR3 sequence is 15 residues long.

The V gene is TRBV7-9, the J gene TRBJ2-1; 11 nucleotides align to TRBD2. The junction had 6 bases not matched to a gene; V was cut back by 3 bases and J by 5 bases. There are 16 residues in the CDR3. The germline V gene has CDR1 SEHNR and CDR2 FQNEAQ (reference sequence). In nucleotides, the CDR3 is TGTGCCAGCAGCTTTGGTAGCGGGGGGGCGGACAATGAGCAGTTCTTC. It encodes CASSFGSGGADNEQFF.

The V gene is TRBV14, the J gene TRBJ2-6; 7 nucleotides match TRBD1. CDR3 length: 18 amino acids. Germline values: CDR1 SGHDN, CDR2 FVKESK. Unmatched junction bases numbered 7, after V lost 2 bases and J lost 0 bases. DNA for the CDR3: TGTGCCAGCAGCCAATGGACAGGCACCCTCTCTGGGGCCAACGTCCTGACTTTC. This gives the protein CASSQWTGTLSGANVLTF.

This chain links TRBV11-2 with TRBJ2-7; 9 bases agree with TRBD2. Germline CDR1 and CDR2: SGHAT and FQNNGV. The CDR3 totals 12 residues. V lost 6 bases and J lost 12; bases outside the gene matches: 9. CDR3 region: CASRSERGELYF. DNA of the CDR3: TGTGCCAGCAGATCTGAGCGGGGGGAACTGTACTTC.

V gene TRBV9 combines with J gene TRBJ2-1; D may be TRBD2 (6 bases). The germline V gene has CDR1 SGDLS and CDR2 YYNGEE. This CDR3 comprises 19 residues. V lost 3 bases and J lost 2, with 24 bases in between. The CDR3 region is CASSARRVPGPAAYNEQFF. CDR3 sequence (DNA): TGTGCCAGCAGCGCGAGGAGGGTGCCGGGCCCCGCTGCCTACAATGAGCAGTTCTTC. The full variable domain, completed using reference TRBV9 and TRBJ2-1, is DSGVTQTPKHLITATGQRVTLRCSPRSGDLSVYWYQQSLDQGLQFLIQYYNGEERAKGNILERFSAQQFPDLHSELNLSSLELGDSALYFCASSARRVPGPAAYNEQFFGPGTRLTVL.

The gene calls are TRBV7-9 and TRBJ2-2; 8 bases line up with TRBD2. This CDR3 has 15 amino acids. V trimming: 7 bases; J trimming: 4 bases; junction bases outside the gene matches: 8. CDR1 is SEHNR, CDR2 FQNEAQ, per germline (reference sequence). CDR3 nucleotides: TGTGCCAGCAAGAAGCCCCTAGCGGGCACCGGGGAGCTGTTTTTT. It yields the protein CASKKPLAGTGELFF.

The chain joins TRBV28 to TRBJ1-2, with TRBD1 as a possible D gene (6 bases). V was trimmed by 6 bases and J by 8 bases, leaving 13 bases between them. This CDR3 comprises 12 residues. Germline V gene data show CDR1 as MDHEN and CDR2 as SYDVKM. The CDR3 reads CASSIQGRGYTF. CDR3 DNA sequence: TGTGCCAGCAGCATACAGGGTAGAGGCTACACCTTC.

With respect to this clone: At the DNA level, this CDR3 is encoded by other sequences in the same sample as well. The chain couples TRBV20-1 to TRBJ1-1, with a weak D call TRBD1 (5 bases). The CDR3 loop spans 14 amino acids. V was pared by 3 bases and J by 0 bases, with 11 bases between. The germline gives CDR1 DFQATT, CDR2 SNEGSKA (reference sequence). CDR3 bases: TGCAGTGCTAGTAGGGGACCTCTGAACACTGAAGCTTTCTTT. It specifies CSASRGPLNTEAFF.

The chain recombines TRBV4-1 with TRBJ1-5; 8 positions match TRBD1. This CDR3 has 19 amino acids. CDR1 and CDR2 (germline): MGHRA, YSYEKL. Germline trimming cut 0 bases from V and 3 bases from J; bases unmatched to any gene: 13. This CDR3 reads CASSQEGTGGVSYNQPQHF. In DNA, the CDR3 is TGCGCCAGCAGCCAAGAAGGGACAGGAGGTGTTAGTTACAATCAGCCCCAGCATTTT.

This chain uses TRBV24-1 with TRBJ2-2; weak D call: TRBD2 (6 bases). The V end was cut by 5 bases, the J end by 9 bases, with 12 bases between. The CDR3 covers 13 residues. Looked up from germline, CDR1 is KGHDR and CDR2 is SFDVKD. CDR3 nucleotide sequence: TGTGCCACCAGTGGTACGGGAGTCCGGGAGCTGTTTTTT. Amino acid sequence: CATSGTGVRELFF.

The CDR3 DNA sequence: TGTGCCAGTTTAGGTAGGAGGGCTGTTGGAAACACCATATATTTT. Amino acid sequence: CASLGRRAVGNTIYF. The rearrangement joins TRBV19 to TRBJ1-3; no reliable D call. V shed 8 bases and J shed 3 bases, with 17 bases lying between them. Germline V gives CDR1 LNHDA, CDR2 SQIVND (reference sequence). The CDR3 spans 15 residues.